These 7 T cell receptor beta chains share one sample of origin, sequenced in a study of blood T cell repertoires in COVID-19. Clones were read by immunoSEQ multiplex PCR, and TCRdb kept only the in-frame ones, dropping some. The sample lists roughly 500,000 clones, roughly 88% seen once, with approximately 1.8% in the top ten. Material: PBMCs or T cells enriched from blood (not recorded which). These receptors were taken from a woman between 35 and 50 years old who had recovered from COVID-19.

The chain has TRBV27 and TRBJ1-3, with D possibly TRBD1 on 5 matching bases. Trimming stripped 6 bases from V and 0 bases from J, with 12 bases between. Germline loops: CDR1 MNHEY, CDR2 SMNVEV (reference sequence). This CDR3 spans 15 amino acids. In DNA, the CDR3 is TGTGCCAGCAGCCCCTCCGGGGGCTCTGGAAACACCATATATTTT. Its protein is CASSPSGGSGNTIYF.

The V call is TRBV4-1, the J call TRBJ2-1; D is possibly TRBD2 (6 bases). The CDR3 contains 15 residues. The V end was cut by 4 bases, the J end by 7 bases, with 17 bases between. Germline CDR1 is MGHRA and CDR2 is YSYEKL. The CDR3 sequence is CASSPRDTEGNEQFF. Written as DNA, the CDR3 is TGCGCCAGCAGCCCGCGGGATACGGAGGGGAATGAGCAGTTCTTC.

This chain connects TRBV12-3 or TRBV12-4 to TRBJ2-3; D may be TRBD1 (5 bases). There are 13 residues in the CDR3. Between the trimmed V and J ends, which lost 6 bases and 5 bases, there was a span of 12 bases. CDR3 sequence reads: CASSLSRVDTQYF. CDR3 coding DNA: TGTGCCAGCAGCCTGTCCAGGGTAGATACGCAGTATTTT.

This chain connects TRBV5-1 to TRBJ2-2; 12 bases align to TRBD2. The germline V gene encodes CDR1 SGHRS and CDR2 YFSETQ. Trimming cost V 3 bases and J 6 bases; bases outside gene matches: 3. This CDR3 has 15 residues. The CDR3 DNA is TGCGCCAGCAGCTCGACTAGCGGGAGCTCCGGGGAGCTGTTTTTT. It yields the protein CASSSTSGSSGELFF. Together with reference TRBV5-1 and TRBJ2-2, the CDR3 gives the full variable domain: KAGVTQTPRYLIKTRGQQVTLSCSPISGHRSVSWYQQTPGQGLQFLFEYFSETQRNKGNFPGRFSGRQFSNSRSEMNVSTLELGDSALYLCASSSTSGSSGELFFGEGSRLTVL.

The rearrangement joins TRBV5-1 to TRBJ1-2; TRBD1 is a possible D gene (5 bases). V lost 0 bases, J lost 3 bases, and 18 bases lay in between. The length of the CDR3 is 17 residues. CDR1 and CDR2 (germline): SGHRS, YFSETQ. For the CDR3, the DNA is TGCGCCAGCAGCTTGGGAAAGACGGTAGGGGCTGACTATGGCTACACCTTC. Its protein is CASSLGKTVGADYGYTF.

This chain links TRBV5-1 with TRBJ2-7; D ambiguous. The CDR3 is 15 amino acids. The V end lost 0 bases, the J end lost 3 bases, and 13 bases lay between the germline ends. CDR1 and CDR2 (germline): SGHRS, YFSETQ. The CDR3 loop is CASSLGREASYEQYF. The DNA of the CDR3 is TGCGCCAGCAGCTTGGGTCGAGAAGCGAGCTACGAGCAGTACTTC.

This clone was seen just once. This chain uses TRBV9 with TRBJ2-1, with D maybe TRBD2 (5 bases). The CDR3 is 14 amino acids. The germline gives CDR1 SGDLS, CDR2 YYNGEE. Between the trimmed V and J ends, which lost 1 base and 9 bases, there was a span of 14 bases. The CDR3 DNA is TGTGCCAGCAGCGTATTAGAACTAGTGGGTGAGCAGTTCTTC. Amino acid sequence: CASSVLELVGEQFF.